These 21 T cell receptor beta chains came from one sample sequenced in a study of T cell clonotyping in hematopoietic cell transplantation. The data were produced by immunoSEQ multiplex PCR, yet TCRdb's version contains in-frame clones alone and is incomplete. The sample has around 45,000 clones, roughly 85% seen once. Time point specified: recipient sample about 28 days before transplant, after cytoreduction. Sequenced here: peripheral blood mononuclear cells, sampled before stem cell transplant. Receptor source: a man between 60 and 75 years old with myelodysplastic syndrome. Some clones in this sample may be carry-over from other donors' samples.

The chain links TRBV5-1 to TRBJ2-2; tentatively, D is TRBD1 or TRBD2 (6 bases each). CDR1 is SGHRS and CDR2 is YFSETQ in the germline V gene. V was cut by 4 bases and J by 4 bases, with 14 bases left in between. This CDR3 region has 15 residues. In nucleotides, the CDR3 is TGCGCCAGCAGCCCGGAGGGGGGACCCACCGGGGAGCTGTTTTTT. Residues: CASSPEGGPTGELFF. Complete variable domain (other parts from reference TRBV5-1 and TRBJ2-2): KAGVTQTPRYLIKTRGQQVTLSCSPISGHRSVSWYQQTPGQGLQFLFEYFSETQRNKGNFPGRFSGRQFSNSRSEMNVSTLELGDSALYLCASSPEGGPTGELFFGEGSRLTVL.

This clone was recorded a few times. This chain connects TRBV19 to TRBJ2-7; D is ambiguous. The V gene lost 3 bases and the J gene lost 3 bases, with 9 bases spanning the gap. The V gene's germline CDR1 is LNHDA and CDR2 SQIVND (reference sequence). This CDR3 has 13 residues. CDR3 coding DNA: TGTGCCAGTAGTATGCGGCCTCTCTACGAGCAGTACTTC. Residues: CASSMRPLYEQYF.

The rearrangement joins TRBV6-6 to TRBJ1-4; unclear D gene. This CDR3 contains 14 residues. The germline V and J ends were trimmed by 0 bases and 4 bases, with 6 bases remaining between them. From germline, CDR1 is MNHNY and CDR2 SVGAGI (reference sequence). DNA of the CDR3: TGTGCCAGCAGTTACTCTGCCAGTAATGAAAAACTGTTTTTT. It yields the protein CASSYSASNEKLFF.

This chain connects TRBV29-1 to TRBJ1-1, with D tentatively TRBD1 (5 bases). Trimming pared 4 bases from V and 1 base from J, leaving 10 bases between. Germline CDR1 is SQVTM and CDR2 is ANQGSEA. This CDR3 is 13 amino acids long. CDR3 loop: CSVVTGANTEAFF. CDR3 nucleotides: TGCAGCGTTGTGACCGGGGCGAACACTGAAGCTTTCTTT.

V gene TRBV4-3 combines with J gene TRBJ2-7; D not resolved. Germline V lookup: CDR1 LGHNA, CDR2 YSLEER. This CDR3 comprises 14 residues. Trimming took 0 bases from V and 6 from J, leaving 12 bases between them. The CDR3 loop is CASSQELTPAEQYF. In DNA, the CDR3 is TGCGCCAGCAGCCAAGAGCTTACTCCCGCCGAGCAGTACTTC.

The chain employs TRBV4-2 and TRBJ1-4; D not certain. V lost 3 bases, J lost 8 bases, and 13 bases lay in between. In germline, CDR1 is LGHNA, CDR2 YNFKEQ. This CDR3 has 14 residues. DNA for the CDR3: TGTGCCAGCAGCCAGGGCCTTACAAGGGAAAAACTGTTTTTT. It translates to CASSQGLTREKLFF.

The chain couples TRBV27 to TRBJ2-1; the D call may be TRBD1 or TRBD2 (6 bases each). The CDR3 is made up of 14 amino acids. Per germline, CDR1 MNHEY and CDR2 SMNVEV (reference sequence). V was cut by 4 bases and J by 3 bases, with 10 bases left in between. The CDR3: CASSSGAGYNEQFF. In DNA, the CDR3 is TGTGCCAGCAGTTCGGGGGCCGGCTACAATGAGCAGTTCTTC.

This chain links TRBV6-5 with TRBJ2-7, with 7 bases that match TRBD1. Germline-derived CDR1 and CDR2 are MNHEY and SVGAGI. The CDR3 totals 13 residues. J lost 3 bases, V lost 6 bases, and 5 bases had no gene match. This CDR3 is CASSRDSFYEQYF. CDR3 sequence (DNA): TGTGCCAGCAGCCGGGACAGCTTCTACGAGCAGTACTTC.

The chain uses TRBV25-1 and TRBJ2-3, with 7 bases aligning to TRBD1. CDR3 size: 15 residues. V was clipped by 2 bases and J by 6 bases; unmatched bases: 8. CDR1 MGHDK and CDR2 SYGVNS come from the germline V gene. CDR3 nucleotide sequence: TGTGCCAGCAGTGAAGGGAACAGGGGTGTGGATACGCAGTATTTT. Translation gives CASSEGNRGVDTQYF.

The DNA for the CDR3 is TGTGCCTGGAGTGTAGACACCGATCAGCCCCAGCATTTT. Its protein product is CAWSVDTDQPQHF. The gene calls are TRBV30 and TRBJ1-5; D gene ambiguous. V lost 0 bases, J lost 5 bases, and 8 bases lay in between. CDR1 and CDR2 from the germline V gene are GTSNPN and SVGIG (reference sequence). CDR3 size: 13 residues.

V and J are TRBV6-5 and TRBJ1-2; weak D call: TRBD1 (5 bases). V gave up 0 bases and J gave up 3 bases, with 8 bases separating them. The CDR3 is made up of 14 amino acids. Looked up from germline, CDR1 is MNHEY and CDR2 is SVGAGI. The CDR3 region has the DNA TGTGCCAGCAGTTACTCGCAGGGCTACTATGGCTACACCTTC. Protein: CASSYSQGYYGYTF.

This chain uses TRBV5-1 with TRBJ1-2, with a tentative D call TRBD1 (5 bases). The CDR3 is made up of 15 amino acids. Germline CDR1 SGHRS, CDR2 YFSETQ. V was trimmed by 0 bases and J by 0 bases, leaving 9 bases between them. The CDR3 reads CASSLGQITNYGYTF. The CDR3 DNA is TGCGCCAGCAGCTTGGGACAGATTACTAACTATGGCTACACCTTC.

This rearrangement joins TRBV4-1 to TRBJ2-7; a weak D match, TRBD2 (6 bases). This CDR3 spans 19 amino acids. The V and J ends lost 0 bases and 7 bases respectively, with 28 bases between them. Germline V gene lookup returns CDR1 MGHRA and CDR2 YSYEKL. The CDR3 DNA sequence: TGCGCCAGCAGCCAAGATGATGTAAGAGGGGCGGCTACACGGGGGGAGCAGTACTTC. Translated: CASSQDDVRGAATRGEQYF.

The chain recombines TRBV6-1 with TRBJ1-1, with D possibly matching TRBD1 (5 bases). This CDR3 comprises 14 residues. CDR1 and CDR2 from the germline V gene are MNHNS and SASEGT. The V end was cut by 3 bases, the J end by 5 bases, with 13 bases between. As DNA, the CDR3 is TGTGCCAGCAGTGATACCACGGGGGGGACTGAAGCTTTCTTT. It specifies CASSDTTGGTEAFF.

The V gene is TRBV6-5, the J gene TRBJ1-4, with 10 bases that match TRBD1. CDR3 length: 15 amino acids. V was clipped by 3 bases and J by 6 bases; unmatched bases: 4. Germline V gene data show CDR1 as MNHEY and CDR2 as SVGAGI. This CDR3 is CASSYTGQGYEKLFF. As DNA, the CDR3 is TGTGCCAGCAGTTATACGGGACAGGGGTATGAAAAACTGTTTTTT.

CDR3 sequence reads: CASSHRGIATNEKLFF. In nucleotides, the CDR3 is TGTGCCAGCAGCCACAGAGGAATTGCAACTAATGAAAAACTGTTTTTT. The V gene is TRBV14, the J gene TRBJ1-4; D gene unclear. V lost 3 bases to trimming and J lost 0 bases, with 11 bases between them. The CDR3 covers 16 residues. The germline V gene encodes CDR1 SGHDN and CDR2 FVKESK.

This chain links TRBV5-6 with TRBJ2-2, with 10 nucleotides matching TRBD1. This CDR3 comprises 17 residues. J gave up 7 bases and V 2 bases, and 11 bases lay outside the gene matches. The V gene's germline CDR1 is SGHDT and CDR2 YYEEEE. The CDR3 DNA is TGTGCCAGCAGCTTCTCGGGACAGGGGACTTCCGGCGGGGAGCTGTTTTTT. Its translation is CASSFSGQGTSGGELFF.

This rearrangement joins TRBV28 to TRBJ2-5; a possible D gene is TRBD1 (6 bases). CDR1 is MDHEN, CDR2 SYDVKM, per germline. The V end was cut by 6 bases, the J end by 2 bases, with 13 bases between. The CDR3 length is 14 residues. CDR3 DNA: TGTGCCAGCAGCCAAAGGGGGAGACAAGAGACCCAGTACTTC. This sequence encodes CASSQRGRQETQYF.

CDR3 sequence: CASSAGLASPYEQYF. CDR3 sequence (DNA): TGTGCCAGCAGCGCGGGCCTCGCAAGTCCCTACGAGCAGTACTTC. This chain uses TRBV11-2 with TRBJ2-7; maybe TRBD2 (5 bases). The CDR3 covers 15 residues. The ends were cut back, 5 bases at V and 2 bases at J, with 16 bases in the middle. Germline V gene sequence: CDR1 SGHAT, CDR2 FQNNGV.

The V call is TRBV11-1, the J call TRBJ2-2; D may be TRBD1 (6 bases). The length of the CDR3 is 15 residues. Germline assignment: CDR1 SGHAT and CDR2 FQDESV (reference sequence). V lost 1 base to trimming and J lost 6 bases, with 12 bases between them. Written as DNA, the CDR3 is TGTGCCAGCAGCTTAGTGGGACACATCGCCGGGGAGCTGTTTTTT. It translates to CASSLVGHIAGELFF.

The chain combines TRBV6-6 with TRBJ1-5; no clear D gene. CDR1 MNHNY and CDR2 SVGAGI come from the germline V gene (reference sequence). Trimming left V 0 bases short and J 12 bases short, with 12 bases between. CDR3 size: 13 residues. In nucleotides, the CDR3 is TGTGCCAGCAGTTACTCGAGTGGGGTCGACCAGCATTTT. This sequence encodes CASSYSSGVDQHF.